What follows are 32 T cell receptor beta chains derived from one specimen sequenced in a study of blood T cell repertoires in COVID-19. Libraries were prepared by immunoSEQ multiplex PCR; TCRdb keeps only in-frame clonotypes and omits some of them. The data show about 300,000 clones, approximately 88% seen once. The sequencing input was peripheral blood. The receptor set was obtained from a woman younger than 45 who had recovered from COVID-19.

The chain recombines TRBV28 with TRBJ2-1; 8 bases are shared with TRBD1. V dropped 8 bases and J dropped 5; count of bases not matched to a gene: 5. This CDR3 region has 13 residues. Per germline, CDR1 MDHEN and CDR2 SYDVKM. The CDR3 region is CASRQGNDNEQFF. CDR3 in DNA: TGTGCCAGCCGACAGGGGAACGACAATGAGCAGTTCTTC.

V and J are TRBV6-5 and TRBJ2-4; tentatively, D is TRBD2 (5 bases). The V and J ends lost 7 bases and 0 bases respectively, with 13 bases between them. Germline CDR1 and CDR2: MNHEY and SVGAGI. This CDR3 comprises 15 residues. For the CDR3, the DNA is TGTGCCAGCATAGGGAGCAACCAAGCCAAAAACATTCAGTACTTC. It codes for CASIGSNQAKNIQYF.

The chain employs TRBV29-1 and TRBJ1-4; 8 nucleotides agree with TRBD1. V trimming: 7 bases; J trimming: 8 bases; junction bases outside the gene matches: 9. From germline, CDR1 is SQVTM and CDR2 ANQGSEA. The CDR3 extends over 13 amino acids. CDR3 region: CSAHGTGDEKLFF. CDR3 DNA sequence: TGCAGCGCCCACGGGACAGGAGACGAAAAACTGTTTTTT.

V gene TRBV18 combines with J gene TRBJ1-1; perhaps TRBD1 as D (6 bases). The germline CDR1 and CDR2 sequences are KGHSH and LQKENI. This CDR3 has 16 amino acids. The ends were cut back, 2 bases at V and 6 bases at J, with 19 bases in the middle. DNA for the CDR3: TGTGCCAGCTCACCAGAGGTTGGGCAGGGGCGCGCTGAAGCTTTCTTT. The encoded protein is CASSPEVGQGRAEAFF.

On this clone itself: Other nucleotide sequences from this sample produce the same CDR3. The gene calls are TRBV4-3 and TRBJ2-5, with D maybe TRBD1 (7 bases). V was pared by 0 bases and J by 4 bases, with 18 bases between. This CDR3 contains 17 residues. Germline V lookup: CDR1 LGHNA, CDR2 YSLEER. The chain's CDR3 is CASSQEGTSGGRETQYF. In DNA form, the CDR3 reads TGCGCCAGCAGCCAAGAAGGGACCTCAGGGGGGAGAGAGACCCAGTACTTC.

This clone came up once. V is TRBV2 and J is TRBJ2-5; TRBD1 is a possible D gene (6 bases). This CDR3 region has 11 residues. Germline CDR1 and CDR2: SNHLY and FYNNEI. Trimming removed 8 bases at V and 5 bases at J, with 9 bases between. The CDR3 DNA follows: TGTGCCAGCCTCCAGGGGGAGACCCAGTACTTC. Translated: CASLQGETQYF. Based on the CDR3 plus reference TRBV2 and TRBJ2-5, the full variable domain is EPEVTQTPSHQVTQMGQEVILRCVPISNHLYFYWYRQILGQKVEFLVSFYNNEISEKSEIFDDQFSVERPDGSNFTLKIRSTKLEDSAMYFCASLQGETQYFGPGTRLLVL.

The V gene is TRBV6-5, the J gene TRBJ2-5; 7 bases line up with TRBD1. J gave up 3 bases and V 5 bases, and 3 bases lay outside the gene matches. Looked up from germline, CDR1 is MNHEY and CDR2 is SVGAGI. There are 13 residues in the CDR3. As DNA, the CDR3 is TGTGCCAGCAGTACCGGGACAGAAGAGACCCAGTACTTC. It specifies CASSTGTEETQYF.

The V call is TRBV4-1, the J call TRBJ1-5, with 8 positions matching TRBD1. Germline CDR1 MGHRA, CDR2 YSYEKL. The length of the CDR3 is 15 residues. Trimming cost V 0 bases and J 7 bases; bases outside gene matches: 5. The CDR3 DNA reads TGCGCCAGCAGCCAAGATCCAGGGGGCGGCCAGCCCCAGCATTTT. This encodes CASSQDPGGGQPQHF.

The chain employs TRBV19 and TRBJ2-7, with 7 nucleotides matching TRBD2. After removal of 3 bases from V and 0 bases from J, the junction contained 11 bases not matched to a gene. This CDR3 has 17 amino acids. Per germline, CDR1 LNHDA and CDR2 SQIVND (reference sequence). The CDR3 DNA sequence: TGTGCCAGTAGTATCAGATCGGGGGAGGGGTACTCCTACGAGCAGTACTTC. Its translation is CASSIRSGEGYSYEQYF.

The chain joins TRBV7-9 to TRBJ2-5; perhaps TRBD1 as D (5 bases). V lost 4 bases and J 1 base, leaving 7 bases between the germline ends. Germline CDR1 reads SEHNR; CDR2 reads FQNEAQ (reference sequence). The CDR3 length is 13 residues. The CDR3, as DNA: TGTGCCAGCAGCTGGGGCACCCAAGAGACCCAGTACTTC. It is translated as CASSWGTQETQYF.

This clone was observed a few times. The chain links TRBV11-3 to TRBJ2-2, with 7 bases aligning to TRBD1. The CDR3 has 14 amino acids. J lost 1 base, V lost 5 bases, and 1 base had no gene match. The V gene's germline CDR1 is SGHNT and CDR2 YENEEA. The DNA of the CDR3 is TGTGCCAGCAGCCGGACAGGGAACACCGGGGAGCTGTTTTTT. This translates into CASSRTGNTGELFF.

Notes on this clone: A junction end diverges from the germline sequence, so it may reflect a read error. This rearrangement joins TRBV2 to TRBJ2-5; D call uncertain. This CDR3 has 14 residues. CDR1 is SNHLY, CDR2 FYNNEI, per germline. CDR3 sequence (DNA): TGTGCCAGCACTGAAAGGCCAGGCCAAGAGACCCAGTACTTC. It encodes CASTERPGQETQYF.

This clone was recorded only once. This chain uses TRBV4-2 with TRBJ1-2; D perhaps matches TRBD1 (5 bases). Germline CDR1 and CDR2: LGHNA and YNFKEQ. The CDR3 consists of 16 residues. Trimming removed 0 bases from V and 5 bases from J, with 16 bases in between. The CDR3 loop is CASSQDQGRATYGYTF. The CDR3, as DNA: TGTGCCAGCAGCCAAGATCAGGGCAGGGCCACGTATGGCTACACCTTC.

V usage is TRBV9 and J usage is TRBJ2-2; 8 positions match TRBD1. CDR3 length equals 16 residues. Germline CDR1 is SGDLS and CDR2 is YYNGEE. Germline trimming cut 0 bases from V and 7 bases from J; bases unmatched to any gene: 8. CDR3 coding DNA: TGTGCCAGCAGCGTAGCTAGCAGGGGGCGTGACGGGGAGCTGTTTTTT. Translation: CASSVASRGRDGELFF.

The chain has TRBV30 and TRBJ2-1; a weak D match, TRBD2 (7 bases). The ends were cut back, 0 bases at V and 6 bases at J, with 18 bases in the middle. The germline CDR1 and CDR2 sequences are GTSNPN and SVGIG (reference sequence). CDR3 length equals 16 residues. The CDR3 region has the DNA TGTGCCTGGAGTGTACGTGGGGGGGCCGGGGCCAATGAGCAGTTCTTC. It codes for CAWSVRGGAGANEQFF.

This chain joins TRBV7-2 and TRBJ2-2; D is unresolved. In germline, CDR1 is SGHTA, CDR2 FQGNSA. V was cut by 4 bases and J by 4 bases, with 7 bases left in between. This CDR3 is 13 amino acids long. The CDR3 protein is CASSSRGTGELFF. The CDR3 bases are TGTGCCAGCAGCTCTCGAGGCACCGGGGAGCTGTTTTTT.

The chain has TRBV19 and TRBJ1-4; TRBD1 matches 8 bases. The CDR3 has 14 amino acids. With 5 bases clipped from V and 8 bases from J, the junction kept 7 bases outside the gene matches. CDR1 is LNHDA and CDR2 is SQIVND in the germline V gene (reference sequence). In DNA, the CDR3 is TGTGCCAGTAGTTCAACAGGGGGAATCGAAAAACTGTTTTTT. It is translated as CASSSTGGIEKLFF.

V gene TRBV7-2 combines with J gene TRBJ2-6; 8 nucleotides line up with TRBD2. V trimming: 1 base; J trimming: 4 bases; junction bases outside the gene matches: 3. The CDR3 runs to 16 residues. CDR1 and CDR2 from the germline V gene are SGHTA and FQGNSA. CDR3 DNA: TGTGCCAGCAGCTTAGGAGCGGGGGCCGGGGCCAACGTCCTGACTTTC. Protein sequence: CASSLGAGAGANVLTF.

The rearrangement links TRBV4-2 to TRBJ2-5; D possibly corresponds to TRBD2 (7 bases). Between the trimmed V and J ends, which lost 4 bases and 5 bases, there was a span of 17 bases. CDR1 is LGHNA and CDR2 is YNFKEQ in the germline V gene. This CDR3 spans 15 amino acids. The CDR3 DNA follows: TGTGCCAGCAGCCCTAAAGGGGGGGCGTGGGAGACCCAGTACTTC. As protein: CASSPKGGAWETQYF.

CDR3 sequence (DNA): TGCAGTGTGGAGCCTTACAATGAGCAGTTCTTC. Translated, it gives CSVEPYNEQFF. This chain links TRBV20-1 with TRBJ2-1, with no clear D. The V end was cut by 7 bases, the J end by 4 bases, with 8 bases between. The germline V gene encodes CDR1 DFQATT and CDR2 SNEGSKA (reference sequence). This CDR3 comprises 11 residues.

J is TRBJ1-5 and V is TRBV7-8, with 8 bases aligning to TRBD1. Germline V gene lookup returns CDR1 SGHVS and CDR2 FQNEAQ. V lost 1 base, J lost 7 bases, and 6 bases stayed unmatched. This CDR3 region has 15 residues. The CDR3: CASSLGGQGEQPQHF. DNA for the CDR3: TGTGCCAGCAGCTTAGGAGGACAGGGAGAACAGCCCCAGCATTTT.

The J gene is TRBJ1-1, the V gene TRBV20-1; D call uncertain. Germline V CDR1 and CDR2: DFQATT, SNEGSKA (reference sequence). Trimming shortened V by 3 bases and J by 10 bases, and 12 bases separated the two germline ends. The CDR3 totals 11 residues. CDR3 DNA: TGCAGTGCTAGTGAGACTAGTGGAGCTTTCTTT. Its translation: CSASETSGAFF.

This clone has only one observation. The chain has TRBV10-3 and TRBJ2-7, with 9 positions matching TRBD2. The CDR3 is 15 residues long. Germline-derived CDR1 and CDR2 are ENHRY and SYGVKD. V trimming: 0 bases; J trimming: 6 bases; junction bases outside the gene matches: 6. CDR3 in amino acids: CAISESPGLASEQYF. In DNA, the CDR3 is TGTGCCATCAGTGAGTCCCCGGGACTAGCAAGCGAGCAGTACTTC.

The gene calls are TRBV28 and TRBJ2-1; 11 bases line up with TRBD1. Germline-derived CDR1 and CDR2 are MDHEN and SYDVKM. V lost 2 bases and J lost 5; bases outside the gene matches: 8. There are 17 residues in the CDR3. CDR3 protein: CASSLDLGTGGNNEQFF. Here the CDR3 DNA reads TGTGCCAGCAGTTTAGATCTCGGGACAGGGGGTAACAATGAGCAGTTCTTC.

The chain combines TRBV11-2 with TRBJ1-1; 8 bases map to TRBD1. The CDR3 has 15 residues. CDR1 SGHAT and CDR2 FQNNGV come from the germline V gene. Trimming took 5 bases from V and 4 from J; bases not matched to a gene: 9. Here the CDR3 reads CASSTSPQGVTEAFF. The CDR3 DNA reads TGTGCCAGCAGCACCAGCCCACAGGGGGTCACTGAAGCTTTCTTT.

The V and J genes are TRBV7-2 and TRBJ1-1, with D maybe TRBD1 (5 bases). Trimming took off 9 bases at V and 4 bases at J, with 18 bases between the two ends. This CDR3 spans 14 amino acids. The germline gives CDR1 SGHTA, CDR2 FQGNSA. CDR3 bases: TGTGCCAGTGGCGATGGGGGGTGGGGCACTGAAGCTTTCTTT. It encodes CASGDGGWGTEAFF.

In its sample, this clone was seen once. The rearrangement uses TRBV7-2 and TRBJ2-5; D gene unclear. The V gene's germline CDR1 is SGHTA and CDR2 FQGNSA. The CDR3 covers 14 residues. V was shortened by 0 bases and J by 13 bases, with 18 bases between the two germline ends. The CDR3 spells CASSLASGDPGVYF. In DNA form, the CDR3 reads TGTGCCAGCAGCTTAGCAAGTGGAGATCCCGGCGTGTACTTC.

The V gene is TRBV3-1 (or the pseudogene TRBV3-2), the J gene TRBJ2-1; 8 positions match TRBD2. Trimming took 2 bases from V and 5 from J; bases not matched to a gene: 5. Germline-derived CDR1 and CDR2 are LGHDT and YNNKEL (reference sequence). The CDR3 length is 15 residues. Here the CDR3 DNA reads TGTGCCAGCAGCCAACGCGGGGGGCCCCACAATGAGCAGTTCTTC. Protein sequence: CASSQRGGPHNEQFF.

The V gene is TRBV2, the J gene TRBJ2-7; D is unresolved. CDR3 length: 14 residues. The V end was cut by 5 bases, the J end by 3 bases, with 14 bases between. Germline CDR1 reads SNHLY; CDR2 reads FYNNEI. Here the CDR3 reads CASSITGLGYEQYF. The CDR3 nucleotides are TGTGCCAGCAGTATTACGGGTCTAGGCTACGAGCAGTACTTC.

The chain carries TRBV28 and TRBJ2-5; possible D gene TRBD1, 6 bases. CDR1 is MDHEN, CDR2 SYDVKM, per germline. V lost 1 base to trimming and J lost 4 bases, with 13 bases between them. This CDR3 has 15 amino acids. In DNA form, the CDR3 reads TGTGCCAGCAGTTTATCGTGGGGGCCGGGAGAGACCCAGTACTTC. Its translation: CASSLSWGPGETQYF.

This clone has only one observation. The rearrangement joins TRBV30 to TRBJ1-1; tentatively, D is TRBD1 (6 bases). Germline lookup yields CDR1 GTSNPN and CDR2 SVGIG (reference sequence). The CDR3 spans 13 residues. Between the trimmed V and J ends, which lost 0 bases and 8 bases, there was a span of 13 bases. The CDR3 loop is CAWSVGDTREAFF. The DNA for the CDR3 is TGTGCCTGGAGTGTCGGGGACACGAGAGAAGCTTTCTTT.

V usage is TRBV3-1 (or the pseudogene TRBV3-2) and J usage is TRBJ2-3; 8 bases match TRBD1. V lost 7 bases to trimming and J lost 6 bases; unmatched junction nucleotides: 12. The germline V gene encodes CDR1 LGHDT and CDR2 YNNKEL (reference sequence). The CDR3 sequence is 15 residues long. CDR3 loop: CASTLSAGGKDTQYF. For the CDR3, the DNA is TGTGCCAGCACCCTGTCCGCAGGGGGCAAGGATACGCAGTATTTT.